The present TCR beta chain was sequenced within a study of identical twins. Findings of the study overall: Out-of-frame alpha sequences shared by twins were enriched for low generation probability.

This CDR3 contains 15 residues. V lost 2 bases to trimming and J lost 4 bases, with 14 bases between them. Germline lookup yields CDR1 MDHEN and CDR2 SYDVKM. TCRdb used MiXCR to reprocess the 5' RACE reads, holding one entry per CDR3 protein. The sample carries some 660,000 distinct CDR3 sequences, roughly 8% recorded once. With no exceptions, donors were healthy Caucasians. On this clonotype: Its antigen is unknown.

The data also belong to a second study, concerning yellow fever vaccine responses in identical twins.

The V and J genes are TRBV28 and TRBJ1-2; the D is unclear. The specimen was PBMCs. This TCR was sampled from a woman in her late teens or twenties in good health. The CDR3 region is CASSLMGFGGYGYTF. The CDR3 region has the DNA TGTGCCAGCAGTTTAATGGGTTTTGGTGGCTATGGCTACACCTTC.